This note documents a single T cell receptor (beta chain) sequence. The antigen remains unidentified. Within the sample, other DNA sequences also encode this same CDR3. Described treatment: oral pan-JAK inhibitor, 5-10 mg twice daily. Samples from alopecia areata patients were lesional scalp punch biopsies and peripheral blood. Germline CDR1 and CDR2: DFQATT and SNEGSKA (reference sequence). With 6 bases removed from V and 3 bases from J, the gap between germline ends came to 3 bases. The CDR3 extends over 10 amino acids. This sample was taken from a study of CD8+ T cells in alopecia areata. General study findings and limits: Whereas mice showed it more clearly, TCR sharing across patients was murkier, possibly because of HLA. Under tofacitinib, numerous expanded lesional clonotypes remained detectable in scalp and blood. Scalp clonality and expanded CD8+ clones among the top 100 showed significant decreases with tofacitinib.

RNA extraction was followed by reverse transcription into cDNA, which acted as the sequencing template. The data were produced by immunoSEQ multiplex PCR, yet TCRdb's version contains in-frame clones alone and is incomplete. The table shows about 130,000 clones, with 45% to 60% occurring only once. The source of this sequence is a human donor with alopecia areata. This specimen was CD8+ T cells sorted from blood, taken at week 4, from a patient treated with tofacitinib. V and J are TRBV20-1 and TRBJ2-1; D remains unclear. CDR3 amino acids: CSAIYNEQFF. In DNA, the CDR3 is TGCAGTGCCATCTACAATGAGCAGTTCTTC.